The 19 T cell receptor beta chains reported below all come from one sample, sequenced in a study of cytomegalovirus exposure and HLA in healthy donors. Produced via immunoSEQ multiplex PCR; TCRdb's table is partial and in-frame only. The sample includes 100,000 to 150,000 clones, about 89% of them seen just once. Sequenced sample: PBMCs. The source is a young woman in good health and CMV-seronegative.

The chain has TRBV18 and TRBJ1-3; D possibly corresponds to TRBD1 (5 bases). V lost 2 bases and J 0 bases, leaving 11 bases between the germline ends. Germline CDR1 KGHSH, CDR2 LQKENI. The CDR3 runs to 16 residues. CDR3 sequence reads: CASSPGWQGSGNTIYF. CDR3 sequence (DNA): TGTGCCAGCTCACCAGGTTGGCAGGGCTCTGGAAACACCATATATTTT.

Remarks on this clone: Other DNA sequences within the sample encode an identical CDR3. The chain employs TRBV19 and TRBJ2-1, with D possibly TRBD1 on 6 matching bases. This CDR3 comprises 12 residues. Trimming stripped 3 bases from V and 7 bases from J, with 7 bases between. CDR1 is LNHDA and CDR2 is SQIVND in the germline V gene (reference sequence). The CDR3 nucleotides are TGTGCCAGTAGTATCAGGGGTAATGAGCAGTTCTTC. Protein: CASSIRGNEQFF. Variable domain in full (rest from reference TRBV19 and TRBJ2-1): DGGITQSPKYLFRKEGQNVTLSCEQNLNHDAMYWYRQDPGQGLRLIYYSQIVNDFQKGDIAEGYSVSREKKESFPLTVTSAQKNPTAFYLCASSIRGNEQFFGPGTRLTVL.

The rearrangement links TRBV2 to TRBJ1-5; D is unclear. Germline V CDR1 and CDR2: SNHLY, FYNNEI. V was trimmed by 7 bases and J by 2 bases, leaving 12 bases between them. This CDR3 is built from 14 residues. CDR3 nucleotides: TGTGCCAGCACCATAGGGAGAGGCAATCAGCCCCAGCATTTT. This translates into CASTIGRGNQPQHF.

This clone appeared once. V gene TRBV5-5 combines with J gene TRBJ2-7; TRBD1 agrees at 8 bases. The J segment lost 4 bases and the V segment lost 0 bases, leaving 6 bases of the junction unmatched. The CDR3 is 15 amino acids. Germline assignment: CDR1 SGHKS and CDR2 YYEKEE (reference sequence). The chain's CDR3 is CASSLARTGRYEQYF. CDR3 bases: TGTGCCAGCAGCTTGGCCCGGACAGGGAGATACGAGCAGTACTTC.

The V gene is TRBV9, the J gene TRBJ2-1; 10 bases match TRBD2. The V segment lost 3 bases and the J segment 2 bases; nucleotides outside the gene matches: 11. CDR3 length: 18 residues. Germline V gene data show CDR1 as SGDLS and CDR2 as YYNGEE. Here the CDR3 reads CASSAKISGRATYNEQFF. CDR3 nucleotide sequence: TGTGCCAGCAGCGCGAAAATAAGCGGGAGGGCAACCTACAATGAGCAGTTCTTC.

The chain uses TRBV11-2 and TRBJ1-3; no clear D gene. The germline CDR1 and CDR2 sequences are SGHAT and FQNNGV. The ends were cut back, 6 bases at V and 0 bases at J, with 12 bases in the middle. The CDR3 runs 15 residues. The CDR3 spells CASRISRVSGNTIYF. In DNA, the CDR3 is TGTGCCAGCAGAATCTCCCGGGTCTCTGGAAACACCATATATTTT.

The chain is built from TRBV29-1 and TRBJ2-1; 14 bases match TRBD2. CDR3 length equals 13 residues. Germline CDR1 and CDR2: SQVTM and ANQGSEA. With V trimmed by 7 bases and J by 10 bases, 6 bases remained unmatched. CDR3 amino acids: CSGLAGGPGEQFF. The CDR3 region has the DNA TGCAGCGGACTAGCGGGAGGGCCGGGGGAGCAGTTCTTC.

The chain recombines TRBV7-3 with TRBJ2-1; 7 bases are a match to TRBD2. Per germline, CDR1 SGHTA and CDR2 FQGTGA. V was pared by 0 bases and J by 9 bases, with 5 bases of the junction left unmatched. This CDR3 is 14 amino acids long. Here the CDR3 DNA reads TGTGCCAGCAGCTTAACGGGGACTATGAGTGAGCAGTTCTTC. The encoded protein is CASSLTGTMSEQFF.

The chain employs TRBV5-4 and TRBJ2-7, with D perhaps matching TRBD1 (8 bases). CDR1 is SGHNT, CDR2 YYREEE, per germline (reference sequence). V lost 3 bases to trimming and J lost 5 bases, with 18 bases between them. This CDR3 has 15 amino acids. The CDR3 DNA reads TGTGCCAGCAGCTCTTCAGCGGGACAGGAGGACGAGCAGTACTTC. It specifies CASSSSAGQEDEQYF.

The chain recombines TRBV28 with TRBJ2-7; TRBD1 is a possible D gene (6 bases). Trimming left V 7 bases short and J 3 bases short, with 16 bases between. Germline-derived CDR1 and CDR2 are MDHEN and SYDVKM. The CDR3 loop spans 14 amino acids. The DNA of the CDR3 is TGTGCCAGCAAAAATCCGGGACATGGCTACGAGCAGTACTTC. Residues: CASKNPGHGYEQYF. Full variable domain (remainder filled in from reference TRBV28 and TRBJ2-7): DVKVTQSSRYLVKRTGEKVFLECVQDMDHENMFWYRQDPGLGLRLIYFSYDVKMKEKGDIPEGYSVSREKKERFSLILESASTNQTSMYLCASKNPGHGYEQYFGPGTRLTVT.

The chain combines TRBV5-5 with TRBJ2-7, with 9 bases aligning to TRBD1. Germline lookup yields CDR1 SGHKS and CDR2 YYEKEE (reference sequence). Trimming cost V 3 bases and J 0 bases; bases outside gene matches: 4. The CDR3 extends over 15 amino acids. The CDR3: CASSYRGPVSYEQYF. The CDR3 DNA is TGTGCCAGCAGCTACAGGGGGCCCGTCTCCTACGAGCAGTACTTC.

This clone was found a few times. The genes are TRBV2 and TRBJ2-7, with 9 bases aligning to TRBD1. V dropped 5 bases and J dropped 3; count of bases not matched to a gene: 5. The CDR3 length is 14 residues. Per the germline V gene, CDR1 is SNHLY and CDR2 is FYNNEI. In DNA form, the CDR3 reads TGTGCCAGCAGTCCCGGGACAGGGTACTACGAGCAGTACTTC. It specifies CASSPGTGYYEQYF.

The chain uses TRBV5-5 and TRBJ1-1; 7 nucleotides agree with TRBD1. Trimming cost V 2 bases and J 5 bases; bases outside gene matches: 3. There are 13 residues in the CDR3. CDR1 and CDR2 from the germline V gene are SGHKS and YYEKEE (reference sequence). The chain's CDR3 is CASSFSQGTEAFF. The CDR3 nucleotides read TGTGCCAGCAGCTTTTCACAGGGGACTGAAGCTTTCTTT. Combining the CDR3 with reference TRBV5-5 and TRBJ1-1 gives the whole variable domain DAGVTQSPTHLIKTRGQQVTLRCSPISGHKSVSWYQQVLGQGPQFIFQYYEKEERGRGNFPDRFSARQFPNYSSELNVNALLLGDSALYLCASSFSQGTEAFFGQGTRLTVV.

This clone was counted a single time. J is TRBJ2-7 and V is TRBV6-5, with TRBD2 matching 8 bases. Germline V gene sequence: CDR1 MNHEY, CDR2 SVGAGI. This CDR3 is built from 13 residues. The junction had 0 bases not matched to a gene; V was cut back by 0 bases and J by 5 bases. The CDR3 bases are TGTGCCAGCAGTTACTCAGCGGGGGACGAGCAGTACTTC. Amino acids: CASSYSAGDEQYF.

This rearrangement joins TRBV30 to TRBJ1-5; D perhaps matches TRBD1 (6 bases). CDR1 GTSNPN and CDR2 SVGIG come from the germline V gene (reference sequence). The CDR3 runs to 14 residues. V lost 2 bases and J 2 bases, leaving 10 bases between the germline ends. In DNA form, the CDR3 reads TGTGCCTGGAGTAGGACAGATGGCAATCAGCCCCAGCATTTT. It specifies CAWSRTDGNQPQHF.

The chain has TRBV11-3 and TRBJ1-4; 8 positions agree with TRBD1. With 3 bases clipped from V and 6 bases from J, the junction kept 9 bases outside the gene matches. CDR1 is SGHNT and CDR2 is YENEEA in the germline V gene. The CDR3 has 16 residues. CDR3 protein: CASSFSRGRRYEKLFF. In nucleotides, the CDR3 is TGTGCCAGCAGCTTTTCCAGGGGGCGTCGGTATGAAAAACTGTTTTTT.

The chain joins TRBV6-5 to TRBJ2-4; D is possibly TRBD2 (6 bases). The CDR3 covers 15 residues. The V and J ends lost 7 bases and 7 bases respectively, with 20 bases between them. CDR1 is MNHEY, CDR2 SVGAGI, per germline. The CDR3 protein is CASTPGGAGQNIQYF. CDR3 nucleotides: TGTGCCAGCACCCCCGGAGGGGCAGGGCAGAACATTCAGTACTTC.

Only a few counts were recorded for this clone. The rearrangement links TRBV6-6 to TRBJ1-5, with a weak D call TRBD1 (6 bases). Trimming left V 5 bases short and J 4 bases short, with 18 bases between. Germline V CDR1 and CDR2: MNHNY, SVGAGI (reference sequence). The CDR3 covers 16 residues. CDR3 amino acids: CASSRARTDRNQPQHF. CDR3 sequence (DNA): TGTGCCAGCAGTAGGGCAAGGACAGACCGGAATCAGCCCCAGCATTTT.

The V and J genes are TRBV19 and TRBJ2-1; a possible D gene is TRBD1 (5 bases). V was cut by 3 bases and J by 0 bases, with 15 bases left in between. From germline, CDR1 is LNHDA and CDR2 SQIVND (reference sequence). This CDR3 has 17 residues. CDR3: CASSMEPRTPSYNEQFF. Here the CDR3 DNA reads TGTGCCAGTAGTATGGAACCCCGGACACCCTCCTACAATGAGCAGTTCTTC.